This T cell receptor beta chain was sequenced during a study of cytomegalovirus exposure and HLA in healthy donors. Overall study: Caucasian-associated ancestry cluster membership applied to over 80% of several hundred genotyped donors. Study-wide results and limits: A later analysis revealed that TCR association rates differed between HLA loci, peaking at DRB1 and bottoming out at HLA-C. HLA alleles were associated with around 17,000 TCR beta sequences in a later analysis at 0.05 false discovery rate. A later analysis linked a missense DCLRE1C variant to TCR beta V- and J-gene trimming.

Both 60 Vbeta primers and 13 Jbeta primers went into the PCR. Method: immunoSEQ multiplex PCR; TCRdb's copy keeps in-frame clones and lacks some. The sample includes 85,000 to 100,000 clones, 55% to 75% of them seen just once. With respect to this clone: The antigen remains undetermined.

Germline CDR1 MNHNS, CDR2 SASEGT. V lost 8 bases to trimming and J lost 2 bases; unmatched junction nucleotides: 4. This CDR3 spans 14 amino acids. The source material was PBMCs. The source of this sequence is a man in his sixties in good health and CMV-seronegative. The chain uses TRBV6-1 and TRBJ2-7, with 12 bases aligning to TRBD1. CDR3 region: CASGGQGAPYEQYF. DNA for the CDR3: TGTGCCAGCGGGGGACAGGGGGCTCCCTACGAGCAGTACTTC.